A selection of T cell receptor beta chains follows, all from one sample in a study of cytomegalovirus exposure and HLA in healthy donors. Method: immunoSEQ multiplex PCR; TCRdb's copy keeps in-frame clones and lacks some. The repertoire includes about 140,000 clones, approximately 80% of them detected once, and 1.5% to 2% sits in the top ten. Sequencing was done on a sample of PBMCs. The source is a middle-aged man in good health and CMV-seronegative. Each CDR3 is given with its conserved first and last residue. The order of the fields is D gene, clone size, J gene, V gene, CDR3 length, CDR3 protein, CDR3 DNA. D genes are given only for firm matches. Clone size is stated in some rows and not others, as once, few, many or a class when expanded.

>TRBD1|once|TRBJ1-1|TRBV29-1|13
CSVPGQGNTEAFF
TGCAGCGTTCCCGGACAGGGGAACACTGAAGCTTTCTTT
>TRBD2|.|TRBJ2-1|TRBV11-1|15
CASSLAGLGSREQFF
TGTGCCAGCAGCTTAGCGGGACTAGGGAGTCGTGAGCAGTTCTTC
>TRBD1|.|TRBJ1-1|TRBV6-5|14
CASSRGQGGTEAFF
TGTGCCAGCAGCAGGGGGCAGGGGGGCACTGAAGCTTTCTTT
>.|few|TRBJ2-7|TRBV6-5|13
CASGREFSYEQYF
TGTGCCAGCGGACGGGAGTTCTCCTACGAGCAGTACTTC
>TRBD1|few|TRBJ1-2|TRBV4-1|12
CASMQGAGGYTF
TGCGCCAGCATGCAGGGGGCAGGTGGCTACACCTTC
>TRBD2|.|TRBJ2-5|TRBV7-9|15
CSSSLVSGGQETQYF
TGTTCCAGCAGCTTAGTAAGCGGGGGGCAAGAGACCCAGTACTTC
>.|.|TRBJ1-1|TRBV27|15
CASSSLQTVDTEAFF
TGTGCCAGCAGTTCCCTCCAGACAGTCGACACTGAAGCTTTCTTT
>.|.|TRBJ2-2|TRBV5-1|14
CASSLDFPTGELFF
TGCGCCAGCAGCCTGGACTTCCCCACCGGGGAGCTGTTTTTT
>.|.|TRBJ2-1|TRBV7-9|13
CASSYRESIEQFF
TGTGCCAGCAGCTATCGGGAAAGTATTGAGCAGTTCTTC
>.|.|TRBJ2-1|TRBV7-3|14
CASSPSRELNEQFF
TGTGCCAGCAGCCCAAGCCGGGAACTCAATGAGCAGTTCTTC
>.|.|TRBJ1-1|TRBV6-1|14
CASIPSGFFTEAFF
TGTGCCAGCATCCCCAGCGGGTTTTTCACTGAAGCTTTCTTT
>.|.|TRBJ2-2|TRBV6-1|13
CASRAPAEGELFF
TGTGCCAGCAGGGCCCCTGCGGAGGGGGAGCTGTTTTTT
>.|.|TRBJ1-1|TRBV30|12
CAWSVGQFEAFF
TGTGCCTGGAGTGTTGGCCAATTTGAAGCTTTCTTT
>TRBD2|.|TRBJ2-5|TRBV5-6|15
CASSLTPSGTETQYF
TGTGCCAGCAGCTTAACGCCTAGCGGGACGGAGACCCAGTACTTC
>TRBD2|.|TRBJ2-1|TRBV18|17
CASSPPTSGSNYNEQFF
TGTGCCAGCTCACCACCGACTAGCGGGAGTAATTACAATGAGCAGTTCTTC
>TRBD2|.|TRBJ2-5|TRBV5-4|15
CASSLDAGEVETQYF
TGTGCCAGCAGCCTGGATGCGGGGGAGGTGGAGACCCAGTACTTC
>TRBD1|.|TRBJ2-3|TRBV4-2|16
CASSLGQGALADTQYF
TGTGCCAGCAGCCTGGGACAGGGAGCGCTAGCAGATACGCAGTATTTT
>TRBD1|.|TRBJ1-6|TRBV4-1|14
CASSPGTGESPLHF
TGCGCCAGCAGCCCCGGGACAGGGGAATCACCCCTCCACTTT
>TRBD1|.|TRBJ1-1|TRBV19|15
CASRDPGTGVTEAFF
TGTGCCAGTAGAGACCCCGGGACAGGGGTCACTGAAGCTTTCTTT
>TRBD1|.|TRBJ2-2|TRBV27|13
CASRPQGAGELFF
TGTGCCAGCAGACCTCAGGGGGCCGGGGAGCTGTTTTTT
>TRBD1|once|TRBJ2-3|TRBV7-9|16
CASSPPWQGVTDTQYF
TGTGCCAGCAGCCCCCCGTGGCAGGGGGTGACAGATACGCAGTATTTT
>TRBD2|.|TRBJ2-3|TRBV4-1|17
CASSRGSGRGGSDTQYF
TGCGCCAGCAGCCGAGGGAGCGGGAGGGGCGGGTCAGATACGCAGTATTTT